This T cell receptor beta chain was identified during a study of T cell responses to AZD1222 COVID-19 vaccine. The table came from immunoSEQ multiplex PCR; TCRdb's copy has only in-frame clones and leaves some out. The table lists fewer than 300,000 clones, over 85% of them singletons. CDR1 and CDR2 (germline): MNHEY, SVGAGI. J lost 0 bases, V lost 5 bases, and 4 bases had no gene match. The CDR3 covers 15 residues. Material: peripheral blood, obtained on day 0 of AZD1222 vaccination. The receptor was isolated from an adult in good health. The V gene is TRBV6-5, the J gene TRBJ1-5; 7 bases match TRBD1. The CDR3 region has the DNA TGTGCCAGCAGTAAGGACAGGTATAGCAATCAGCCCCAGCATTTT. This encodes CASSKDRYSNQPQHF.